This is a list of T cell receptor beta chains from one sample in a study of cytomegalovirus exposure and HLA in healthy donors. TCRdb's copy holds only in-frame clones and misses some; the assay was immunoSEQ multiplex PCR. The sample carries some 180,000 clones, roughly 79% recorded once. The sequencing sample was made of PBMCs. These TCRs come from a man between 25 and 39 years old in good health and CMV-seronegative. CDR3s include the opening cysteine and the closing phenylalanine or tryptophan. Fields, in order: J gene, V gene, D gene, clone size, CDR3 DNA, CDR3 protein. A D gene is named only where the DNA matches it firmly. Not all rows give a size; the values are once, few, many and, for expanded clones, a class.

>TRBJ2-1|TRBV5-1|TRBD2|.
TGCGCCAGCAGCTCTGGACTAGACACTCGCCTTTCCTACAATGAGCAGTTCTTC
CASSSGLDTRLSYNEQFF
>TRBJ2-2|TRBV5-4|TRBD2|.
TGTGCCAGCAGCTTGGAGTTAGCGGGAGGGACCGGGGAGCTGTTTTTT
CASSLELAGGTGELFF
>TRBJ2-1|TRBV19|TRBD2|few
TGTGCCAGTAGTATACTTGGACTAGCGGGAGCCACCTCCTACAATGAGCAGTTCTTC
CASSILGLAGATSYNEQFF
>TRBJ2-7|TRBV28|TRBD2|.
TGTGCCAGCAGTTTAACGGGAGGGCCGAAAGAGCAGTACTTC
CASSLTGGPKEQYF
>TRBJ2-2|TRBV4-1|TRBD1|few
TGCGCCAGCAGCCAAGAAATGGTCGACAGGGGCCCGAACACCGGGGAGCTGTTTTTT
CASSQEMVDRGPNTGELFF
>TRBJ1-4|TRBV25-1|TRBD1|few
TGTGCCAGCAGTTTTGACAGGGGGCCGAATGAAAAACTGTTTTTT
CASSFDRGPNEKLFF
>TRBJ2-1|TRBV11-2|TRBD2|.
TGTGCCAGCAGCTTCGGTCTAGCGGAGTACAATGAGCAGTTCTTC
CASSFGLAEYNEQFF
>TRBJ2-1|TRBV9|.|.
TGTGCCAGCAGCGTAGGCGGTGTACAGCAGTTCTTC
CASSVGGVQQFF
>TRBJ2-3|TRBV5-4|.|.
TGTGCCAGCAGCTTGAAGGTGGGAGGCGCAGATACGCAGTATTTT
CASSLKVGGADTQYF
>TRBJ2-5|TRBV9|TRBD1|few
TGTGCCAGCAGCGTAGCAGGGGGAGCCTTGGAGACCCAGTACTTC
CASSVAGGALETQYF
>TRBJ1-5|TRBV28|TRBD1|.
TGTGCCAGCAGTCCCCGAGGACAGGGCGGTCAGCCCCAGCATTTT
CASSPRGQGGQPQHF
>TRBJ1-6|TRBV15|TRBD1|.
TGTGCCACCAGCAGTGGACAGGGTCGGAATTCACCCCTCCACTTT
CATSSGQGRNSPLHF
>TRBJ1-6|TRBV10-3|.|.
TGTGCCATCAGAGGAACAGCTAATAATTCACCCCTCCACTTT
CAIRGTANNSPLHF
>TRBJ2-7|TRBV6-1|.|.
TGTGCCAGCAGTGAAGAAATCAGCTCCTACGAGCAGTACTTC
CASSEEISSYEQYF
>TRBJ2-7|TRBV4-2|.|once
TGTGCCAGCAGCCAAGATATAGCAGGGGCCTACGAGCAGTACTTC
CASSQDIAGAYEQYF
>TRBJ2-1|TRBV29-1|TRBD1|.
TGCAGCGTTGAGAGGCTAGGGGGCAGGTCGGGCAATGAGCAGTTCTTC
CSVERLGGRSGNEQFF
>TRBJ2-1|TRBV18|.|.
TGTGCCAGCTCACCGCTTCCCTCGACAGGCCAAGAGCAGTTCTTC
CASSPLPSTGQEQFF
>TRBJ2-7|TRBV11-2|.|.
TGTGCCAGCAGCTTGACTACGGGTCGACAAGCCGGGGCCTACGAGCAGTACTTC
CASSLTTGRQAGAYEQYF
>TRBJ1-5|TRBV19|.|.
TGTGCCAGTAGCAACAGGGTAGGCAATCAGCCCCAGCATTTT
CASSNRVGNQPQHF
>TRBJ2-5|TRBV7-9|TRBD1|.
TGTGCCAGCACCAACCCTGACAGGGAAGTAACCGAACAAGAGACCCAGTACTTC
CASTNPDREVTEQETQYF
>TRBJ2-1|TRBV10-2|.|few
TGCGCCAGCAGTGAGATAGACAGGAGGGAGCAGTTCTTC
CASSEIDRREQFF
>TRBJ1-2|TRBV5-5|.|few
TGTGCCAGCAGGGACGAAACAGGGATCTATGGCTACACCTTC
CASRDETGIYGYTF
>TRBJ2-6|TRBV19|.|few
TGTGCCAGTTCGCGGCTACAGGGACCCTCTGGGGCCAACGTCCTGACTTTC
CASSRLQGPSGANVLTF
>TRBJ2-7|TRBV11-1|TRBD2|.
TGTGCCAGCAGTCACCTGGTAGCGGGTTACGCGAGGGAGCAGTACTTC
CASSHLVAGYAREQYF
>TRBJ1-2|TRBV5-6|.|.
TGTGCCAGCAGCCTGCGGGACTATGGCTACACCTTC
CASSLRDYGYTF
>TRBJ2-5|TRBV5-4|.|.
TGTGCCAGCAGCCCCGGGAGTCGGGCTGAGGAGACCCAGTACTTC
CASSPGSRAEETQYF
>TRBJ1-5|TRBV6-1|.|.
TGTGCCAGCAGTGCACAGGGTCATCAGCCCCAGCATTTT
CASSAQGHQPQHF
>TRBJ1-1|TRBV28|.|.
TGTGCCAGCAGTTTGGAGGGGGGGCGGGGCACTGAAGCTTTCTTT
CASSLEGGRGTEAFF
>TRBJ1-1|TRBV6-1|.|few
TGTGCCAGCAGTGAAGCCCCTCAAGACAGCGCCACTGAAGCTTTCTTT
CASSEAPQDSATEAFF
>TRBJ2-7|TRBV5-4|.|.
TGTGCCAGCAGCCCCAGGGGGAGGCCTCCTGACCCTTGGGAGCAGTACTTC
CASSPRGRPPDPWEQYF
>TRBJ1-2|TRBV27|.|.
TGTGCCAGCAGTGGGGGACTTCTAAATGGCTACACCTTC
CASSGGLLNGYTF
>TRBJ1-5|TRBV5-6|TRBD1|few
TGTGCCAGCAGCTTGGACAGGGGGAATAGCAATCAGCCCCAGCATTTT
CASSLDRGNSNQPQHF
>TRBJ1-2|TRBV6-6|TRBD1|.
TGTGCCAGCAGAGCCAGGACAGGAGAAGCTAACTATGGCTACACCTTC
CASRARTGEANYGYTF
>TRBJ2-7|TRBV9|TRBD2|.
TGTGCCAGCAGCCCATTAGCGGGTAGCTCCTACGAGCAGTACTTC
CASSPLAGSSYEQYF
>TRBJ2-1|TRBV7-8|TRBD2|.
TGTGCCAGCAGCTTAGCGGGAGGGAGGGATGAGCAGTTCTTC
CASSLAGGRDEQFF
>TRBJ2-7|TRBV5-1|TRBD1|.
TGCGCCAGCAGCTTTGGGGGGACAGGGCCCTACGAGCAGTACTTC
CASSFGGTGPYEQYF
>TRBJ1-4|TRBV9|.|.
TGTGCCAGCAGCGTAGGAGGGGCGGGAGAAAAACTGTTTTTT
CASSVGGAGEKLFF
>TRBJ2-3|TRBV5-1|.|.
TGCGCCAGCAGAACTGGCACAGATACGCAGTATTTT
CASRTGTDTQYF
>TRBJ1-4|TRBV9|TRBD1|.
TGTGCCAGCAGCGTAGAGGGGGCTGAGGAAAAACTGTTTTTT
CASSVEGAEEKLFF
>TRBJ2-1|TRBV5-1|TRBD2|.
TGCGCCAGCAGCTGGACTAGCGGGAAGAAGTACAATGAGCAGTTCTTC
CASSWTSGKKYNEQFF
>TRBJ1-3|TRBV6-5|.|once
TGTGCCAGCACCCAGCGGGTCGGAAACACCATATATTTT
CASTQRVGNTIYF
>TRBJ1-1|TRBV10-1|.|.
TGCGCCAGCAGTGAGTCCGGGAGGGAGAACACTGAAGCTTTCTTT
CASSESGRENTEAFF
>TRBJ2-3|TRBV19|TRBD2|few
TGTGCCAGTAGTCCTCCCGGACTAGCGGGAAACACAGATACGCAGTATTTT
CASSPPGLAGNTDTQYF
>TRBJ2-3|TRBV4-2|.|.
TGTGCCAGCAGCCAAGTTCTTGTGGGAGGCGATACAGATACGCAGTATTTT
CASSQVLVGGDTDTQYF
>TRBJ1-3|TRBV7-9|.|.
TGTGCCAGCAGCTTAATCTTAAACACCATATATTTT
CASSLILNTIYF
>TRBJ2-5|TRBV15|TRBD2|.
TGTGCCACCAGCAGAGATAGGTTCTGGCTAGCGGGAGCCGGGGAGACCCAGTACTTC
CATSRDRFWLAGAGETQYF
>TRBJ2-7|TRBV7-9|.|few
TGTGCCAGCAGCCCACCAGGGGATGGGTTCGAGCAGTACTTC
CASSPPGDGFEQYF
>TRBJ1-5|TRBV5-4|.|.
TGTGCCAGCAGCCGCGATAGCAATCAGCCCCAGCATTTT
CASSRDSNQPQHF
>TRBJ2-2|TRBV6-5|.|once
TGTGCCAGCAGATCGGGACTCTCGAACACCGGGGAGCTGTTTTTT
CASRSGLSNTGELFF
>TRBJ2-5|TRBV11-2|TRBD2|few
TGTGCCAGCAGCTTAGGCGGGAGGGCCGGTTCGTCAGAGACCCAGTACTTC
CASSLGGRAGSSETQYF
>TRBJ2-1|TRBV28|.|.
TGTGCCAGCAGCCTCGAGCCCTGGGGCAGGTCCTACAATGAGCAGTTCTTC
CASSLEPWGRSYNEQFF
>TRBJ2-1|TRBV6-6|TRBD2|.
TGTGCCAGCACTATAGCGGGGAGCCAACACAATGAGCAGTTCTTC
CASTIAGSQHNEQFF
>TRBJ1-2|TRBV2|.|few
TGTGCCAGCAGTTTGGAGGAGGGATCGGGTGGCTACACCTTC
CASSLEEGSGGYTF